This entry concerns a single TCR beta chain. It lacks a known antigen. The sample holds no much larger clone one base away, and base qualities are not on file. The sample is drawn from a study of long-term antiretroviral therapy in people with HIV (dated by TCRdb to 2021 to 2024). With respect to the entire study: The earliest samples were collected about a decade before the 2015 WHO recommendation for immediate ART, when ART was typically delayed until CD4 counts fell. No cross-contamination during QIAcube processing was shown when test extractions of a monoclonal T-cell line were performed alongside some 33 polyclonal samples. A total of around 190 cryopreserved PBMC samples came from around 30 adults with confirmed HIV infection and were collected serially over a mean of roughly 6 years (range 1-12). Among the 30 to 35 participants with HIV, around 10 were female. This retrospective serial study examined whether starting ART and sustained HIV suppression were associated with changes in the composition and diversity of the TRB repertoire in peripheral blood.

The immunoSEQ hsTCRB v3.0 assay was used at survey level resolution for TRB variable region sequencing. TRB sequencing targeted a depth of about 40,000-50,000 T-cell genomes per sample. Pooled TRB libraries were sequenced on an Illumina MiSeq with a v3 150-cycle kit. The source study handled its data this way. Repertoire analysis was run in R within a reproducible Nextflow workflow that covered QC, data transformation and analysis. LymphoSeq2, an R package for AIRR-Seq data exploration, was used to implement custom analyses. A handful of samples that yielded fewer than 5000 total TRB sequences were excluded, so that about 200 HIV repertoires were analyzed. Of the 188 retained HIV repertoires, 59 were collected before and 120 to 140 after ART initiation. Repertoires were downsampled to 5000 TRB nucleotide sequences, with summary statistics averaged over 100 downsampling iterations. Only TRB sequences with CDR3 regions of at least seven amino acids were retained for analysis. Diversity was assessed using a clonality score derived from Shannon entropy and using the Gini coefficient. In the repertoire networks, any two of the top 5000 CDR3 amino acid sequences were connected whenever the two sequences differed by an edit distance of one. GLIPH2 predicted antigen specificity groups and MHC restriction for TRB CDR3 amino acid sequences. To flag known CMV, EBV, HIV or tissue antigen associations, CDR3 amino acid sequences were matched against VDJdb and McPAS-TCR. Pre-ART, post-ART and control groups were compared with Wilcoxon signed-rank tests and Holm-Bonferroni correction. As stored in TCRdb, this immuneACCESS dataset retains in-frame rearrangements with V and J assigned. A fraction of the clones does not appear; measured against another copy, unresolved V genes explain less than half of the discrepancy, and the remainder lacks a known reason. D and trimming were read from the DNA, whereas the V and J calls and clone size are those reported in that table. Here the sample has 15,000 to 20,000 clones; about 94% occur a single time. The ten biggest clones cover 4.6% of the sample.

What the authors observed across the whole study: The samples span the years 2004 to 2017, and the ART regimens used may be less effective than current regimens. CDR3 length ranges in HIV repertoires were narrower than in controls, and network structure suggested an antigen-experienced repertoire with only a slight naive shift after ART. A significant increase in TRB diversity was found to be associated with ART initiation, although TRB diversity was observed to remain significantly below that of transplant donor controls even after long-term ART. Because PBMC availability was limited, only the TCR beta chain was sequenced, with no alpha chain pairing. Because cell numbers in pre-ART samples were limited, unsorted PBMC were profiled instead of sorted CD4+ and CD8+ T cells. Inferences about post-ART repertoire changes are limited because no data were available on ART adherence, viral resistance or therapy changes. Expanded TRB clones identified before ART initiation dominated the repertoire at all time points, although this dominance fluctuated and declined in many PLHIV after ART.

Reading from cysteine to phenylalanine, the CDR3 counts 14 amino acids. Only the CDR3 portion is preserved as DNA: 42 bases, with reading frame beginning at the first base. Trimmed from V: 2 bases; trimmed from J: 7 bases; junction bases lacking a gene match: 4. The germline V gene specifies SGHRS as CDR1 and YFSETQ as CDR2. To be included, a participant needed at least one PBMC sample from before ART initiation plus at least two post-ART samples. All participants with HIV were treated in the United States of America. Before DNA extraction, cryopreserved samples of roughly 0.95-10 million PBMC were thawed and washed. At the time of the earliest PBMC sample for each participant with HIV, ages ranged from roughly 23 to 60 years. Per participant, PBMC samples came from 1-4 timepoints prior to ART initiation and 2-8 timepoints following ART initiation, for a median of 7 samples. For every participant, serial HIV viral load, CD4+ T-cell count, ART history and demographic data were obtained. Using a Qiagen kit on a QIAcube, genomic DNA was extracted from unsorted PBMC, with samples processed in batches of 12.

This TCR was sampled from a woman between 45 and 65 years old with HIV. This chain joins TRBV5-1 to TRBJ2-3, and TRBD2 matches 10 of the central bases. The specimen was unsorted PBMCs, collected about 6 years after starting antiretroviral therapy. The CDR3 corresponds to CASSLAGGSNTQYF. The nucleotide sequence is given as TGCGCCAGCAGCTTAGCGGGAGGGTCAAATACGCAGTATTTT.